These T cell receptor beta chains were read from a single sample in a study of blood T cell repertoires in COVID-19. The repertoire was sequenced with immunoSEQ multiplex PCR; TCRdb's copy has only in-frame clones and lacks some. In the table there are about 160,000 clones, roughly 90% of which are singletons. Source material: peripheral blood. These receptors were taken from a woman aged 70-85 years with acute or convalescent COVID-19. Both conserved end residues are part of each CDR3. A D gene is named only where the DNA matches it firmly. Size is omitted from some rows. Given values are once, few, many or a class for expanded clones.

-	TRBD1	TRBJ2-7	TRBV6-5	TGTGCCAGCAGTTTCGACAGGGACTACGAGCAGTACTTC	CASSFDRDYEQYF
-	-	TRBJ1-5	TRBV11-2	TGTGCCAGCAGCTGGGCCGCGGGGGGCAATCAGCCCCAGCATTTT	CASSWAAGGNQPQHF
once	-	TRBJ1-1	TRBV6-5	TGTGCCAGCAGTTACAATTTTCGGGGTGACACTGAAGCTTTCTTT	CASSYNFRGDTEAFF
-	-	TRBJ1-3	TRBV6-5	TGTGCCAGCAGAAGACAGGCGTCTGGAAACACCATATATTTT	CASRRQASGNTIYF
-	-	TRBJ2-7	TRBV7-2	TGTGCCAGCAGCTTATTGCAGGGATCCTACGAGCAGTACTTC	CASSLLQGSYEQYF
few	-	TRBJ1-1	TRBV6-1	TGTGCCAGCAGTGAATATGTGGCAGGGGTTCAAGCTTTCTTT	CASSEYVAGVQAFF
-	-	TRBJ2-7	TRBV4-3	TGCGCCAGCAGCCAAGATGCGGGCGCCTCCTACGAGCAGTACTTC	CASSQDAGASYEQYF
-	TRBD1	TRBJ1-2	TRBV6-5	TGTGCCAGCAGTTACGCCCTTGACAGGGGCTATGGCTACACCTTC	CASSYALDRGYGYTF
-	-	TRBJ1-2	TRBV29-1	TGCAGCGTTGAACGGTTCTATGGCTACACCTTC	CSVERFYGYTF
-	TRBD1	TRBJ1-1	TRBV5-1	TGCGCCAGCAGCCCTGAGGGACAGGGGACCCTGAACACTGAAGCTTTCTTT	CASSPEGQGTLNTEAFF
-	-	TRBJ2-2	TRBV3-1/TRBV3-2	TGTGCCAGCAGCCTGAGCGTAGGGGTCACCGGGGAGCTGTTTTTT	CASSLSVGVTGELFF
-	-	TRBJ1-1	TRBV7-9	TGTGCCAGCAGTACAGGGAACACTGAAGCTTTCTTT	CASSTGNTEAFF
-	TRBD1	TRBJ2-7	TRBV2	TGTGCCAGCAGCCTTTACCCGGACAGGGGCGGATACGAGCAGTACTTC	CASSLYPDRGGYEQYF
-	TRBD1	TRBJ1-1	TRBV7-2	TGTGCCAGCAGCTTAGCGACAGGGCGGGCTTTCTTT	CASSLATGRAFF
-	TRBD2	TRBJ2-3	TRBV6-5	TGTGCCAGCAGTTACCCCAGCGGGGGCACAGATACGCAGTATTTT	CASSYPSGGTDTQYF
-	TRBD2	TRBJ2-7	TRBV7-9	TGTGCCAGCAGCTTAGATGGGACTAGCTCCTACGAGCAGTACTTC	CASSLDGTSSYEQYF
-	TRBD1	TRBJ1-2	TRBV2	TGTGCCAGCAGTGAAGCCCTGGCAGGGGGCTATGGCTACACCTTC	CASSEALAGGYGYTF
once	TRBD2	TRBJ2-1	TRBV28	TGTGCCAGCACCCAAGGGACTAGGCGGGTCTACAATGAGCAGTTCTTC	CASTQGTRRVYNEQFF
-	-	TRBJ2-4	TRBV28	TGTGCCAGCAGTTATAAAGGACTATTCGGAAACATTCAGTACTTC	CASSYKGLFGNIQYF
once	TRBD2	TRBJ2-2	TRBV19	TGTGCCAGTGGTCCCAGCGGGAAAACCGGGGAGCTGTTTTTT	CASGPSGKTGELFF
-	TRBD1	TRBJ2-2	TRBV19	TGTGCCAGTAGTCATCGGACAGGCGCGAACACCGGGGAGCTGTTTTTT	CASSHRTGANTGELFF
-	TRBD1	TRBJ1-2	TRBV3-1/TRBV3-2	TGTGCCAGCAGCCAAGTGAGGGGGCTTGGCTACACCTTC	CASSQVRGLGYTF
-	TRBD1	TRBJ2-5	TRBV4-1	TGCGCCAGCAGCCGGAACACAGGGGGCGGAGAAGAGACCCAGTACTTC	CASSRNTGGGEETQYF
-	TRBD1	TRBJ1-5	TRBV9	TGTGCCAGCAGCGTAGGACAGGGGACGCCCCAGCATTTT	CASSVGQGTPQHF
-	-	TRBJ2-5	TRBV24-1	TGTGCCACCAGTGCCGGGGGGCGGGGGAACCAAGAGACCCAGTACTTC	CATSAGGRGNQETQYF
-	-	TRBJ1-4	TRBV14	TGTGCCAGCAGCCCACGAGGGAGTCAAGGCGGAAAACTGTTTTTT	CASSPRGSQGGKLFF
-	-	TRBJ2-1	TRBV6-2/TRBV6-3	TGTGCCAGCAGCTTACAGAATGAGCAGTTCTTC	CASSLQNEQFF
few	TRBD1	TRBJ1-1	TRBV12-3/TRBV12-4	TGTGCCAGCAGTCCAAGGACAGGGGGCAGTGCTTTCTTT	CASSPRTGGSAFF
-	-	TRBJ2-7	TRBV30	TGTGCCTGGAGTCCCCTAAAGCCCGATGGTGGCGAGCAGTACTTC	CAWSPLKPDGGEQYF
-	TRBD2	TRBJ2-3	TRBV2	TGTGCCAGCAGCCTAGCGGCCTACACAGATACGCAGTATTTT	CASSLAAYTDTQYF
few	-	TRBJ1-1	TRBV5-1	TGCGCCAGCAGCTTGGACAGTGAAGCTTTCTTT	CASSLDSEAFF
-	-	TRBJ1-4	TRBV7-9	TGTGCCAGCAGTCACGAGGAGACCCTGTTTTTT	CASSHEETLFF
-	-	TRBJ1-2	TRBV19	TGTGCCAGTAGTCCCGCTATTGGTCCAGCGGCGCGTGGCTACACCTTC	CASSPAIGPAARGYTF